This T cell receptor beta chain was recovered during a study of shared clonotypes between healthy human individuals. Naive CD8 cells comprised CD45RO-negative, CCR7-positively selected cells, excluding terminally differentiated effector memory CD45RA+ cells. Donation came from healthy HIV-negative adults that had no recent acute infections or vaccinations. General study results and limits: The study found 4.5% to 6% of naive CD4 clonotypes shared across a few donors.

Data came from immunoSEQ multiplex PCR; TCRdb stores just in-frame clones and leaves some out. The sample carries under 2,000,000 clones, about 95% recorded once. CDR3 size: 14 residues. Germline CDR1 and CDR2: MNHEY and SMNVEV (reference sequence). The junction had 7 bases not matched to a gene; V was cut back by 4 bases and J by 4 bases. On this clone itself: Its specificity is unknown. This specimen includes other DNA sequences encoding the same CDR3.

Sequencing was performed on naive CD8+ T cells sorted from blood. This TCR was recovered from a man younger than 35 in good health. V and J are TRBV27 and TRBJ2-7; TRBD1 matches at 7 bases. CDR3 in amino acids: CASSSDRSYYEQYF. The CDR3 nucleotides are TGTGCCAGCAGTTCGGACAGGAGCTATTACGAGCAGTACTTC.